Listed below are T cell receptor beta chains from one sample, sequenced in a study of cytomegalovirus exposure and HLA in healthy donors. Here immunoSEQ multiplex PCR was the method, and the copy in TCRdb shows in-frame clones only, minus some. The repertoire consists of about 98,000 clones, with about 74% occurring once and the leading ten covering around 1.8%. The sample was PBMCs. The receptors come from a male donor in good health and CMV-seronegative. Both conserved end residues are part of each CDR3. The D gene is left open where the match is weak. Expanded clones are given a class, and other clones once, few, many or no size at all.

V gene	D gene	J gene	clone size	CDR3 protein	CDR3 DNA
TRBV5-1	TRBD1	TRBJ1-2	once	CASTLAGTANYGYTF	TGCGCCAGCACCCTTGCCGGGACAGCTAACTATGGCTACACCTTC
TRBV2	-	TRBJ2-2	-	CASTAVGGTGELFF	TGTGCCAGCACCGCCGTGGGGGGCACCGGGGAGCTGTTTTTT
TRBV4-2	-	TRBJ1-2	-	CASSQDLRGVGYGYTF	TGTGCCAGCAGCCAAGATCTAAGGGGCGTTGGCTATGGCTACACCTTC
TRBV14	-	TRBJ1-6	-	CASSPVSVPNSPLHF	TGTGCCAGCAGCCCCGTTTCAGTTCCCAATTCACCCCTCCACTTT
TRBV15	TRBD1	TRBJ1-5	-	CATSRDRDSYQPQHF	TGTGCCACCAGCAGAGATCGGGACAGCTATCAGCCCCAGCATTTT
TRBV9	TRBD1	TRBJ1-1	few	CASTPLGTAVEAFF	TGTGCCAGCACCCCCTTGGGGACAGCGGTTGAAGCTTTCTTT
TRBV6-6	-	TRBJ1-2	-	CASSYSASPRGGYTF	TGTGCCAGCAGTTACTCGGCCAGCCCTAGGGGTGGCTACACCTTC
TRBV4-3	TRBD2	TRBJ2-3	-	CASSHLAGVSTDTQYF	TGCGCCAGCAGCCACTTAGCGGGAGTGAGCACAGATACGCAGTATTTT
TRBV15	-	TRBJ2-3	-	CATSRDIRVSTDTQYF	TGTGCCACCAGCAGAGATATTCGAGTTAGCACAGATACGCAGTATTTT
TRBV4-2	-	TRBJ2-1	few	CASSQDLAEQFF	TGTGCCAGCAGCCAAGATCTGGCCGAGCAGTTCTTC
TRBV30	TRBD1	TRBJ1-2	-	CAWSSTGTANYGYTF	TGTGCCTGGAGTTCTACCGGGACAGCTAACTATGGCTACACCTTC
TRBV5-4	-	TRBJ2-7	-	CASSLQVSSYEQYF	TGTGCCAGCAGCTTGCAAGTGAGCTCCTACGAGCAGTACTTC
TRBV5-4	-	TRBJ2-2	-	CASSRQAINTGELFF	TGTGCCAGCAGCCGACAGGCGATAAACACCGGGGAGCTGTTTTTT
TRBV30	-	TRBJ1-2	-	CAWSVLHQGGYTF	TGTGCCTGGAGTGTACTACACCAGGGGGGCTACACCTTC
TRBV11-2	TRBD2	TRBJ2-2	-	CASSSRLASTGELFF	TGTGCCAGCAGCTCCAGACTAGCCAGCACCGGGGAGCTGTTTTTT
TRBV5-1	TRBD1	TRBJ1-2	-	CASSLHPGQGNYGYTF	TGCGCCAGCAGCTTGCACCCGGGACAGGGTAACTATGGCTACACCTTC
TRBV6-5	TRBD1	TRBJ1-5	few	CASCRGHDQPQHF	TGTGCCAGTTGCAGGGGGCACGATCAGCCCCAGCATTTT
TRBV9	TRBD1	TRBJ2-1	-	CASSPPWTGDYNEQFF	TGTGCCAGCAGCCCGCCTTGGACAGGAGACTACAATGAGCAGTTCTTC
TRBV6-5	-	TRBJ1-2	-	CASSFTATPNGYTF	TGTGCCAGCAGTTTTACTGCGACACCGAATGGCTACACCTTC
TRBV4-3	-	TRBJ1-5	-	CASSQGAGSNQPQHF	TGCGCCAGCAGCCAAGGGGCAGGTAGCAATCAGCCCCAGCATTTT
TRBV7-2	TRBD2	TRBJ2-5	few	CASSLIPMASGSVSETQYF	TGTGCCAGCAGCTTAATCCCCATGGCTAGCGGGTCTGTGTCAGAGACCCAGTACTTC
TRBV7-2	TRBD1	TRBJ2-3	-	CASSLGDRESDTQYF	TGTGCCAGCAGCTTAGGGGACAGGGAGTCAGATACGCAGTATTTT
TRBV2	-	TRBJ2-7	-	CASSALASVEQYF	TGTGCCAGCAGTGCTCTAGCGTCTGTCGAGCAGTACTTC
TRBV15	-	TRBJ1-1	-	CATSRDMRGGMNTEAFF	TGTGCCACCAGCAGAGATATGCGGGGCGGGATGAACACTGAAGCTTTCTTT
TRBV4-2	TRBD2	TRBJ2-5	-	CASRPTGGGETQYF	TGTGCCAGCAGACCGACGGGAGGGGGAGAGACCCAGTACTTC
TRBV29-1	TRBD2	TRBJ2-7	-	CSVVGLAVSYEQYF	TGCAGCGTTGTAGGACTAGCGGTTTCCTACGAGCAGTACTTC
TRBV6-1	-	TRBJ1-1	few	CASSESGPLNTEAFF	TGTGCCAGCAGTGAAAGCGGGCCACTGAACACTGAAGCTTTCTTT
TRBV28	-	TRBJ2-5	-	CASSPTGTPQETQYF	TGTGCCAGCAGCCCGACAGGTACACCCCAAGAGACCCAGTACTTC
TRBV30	-	TRBJ2-3	-	CAWRNSGTDTQYF	TGTGCCTGGAGGAATAGCGGCACAGATACGCAGTATTTT
TRBV6-5	-	TRBJ2-7	-	CASSYSGTTYEQYF	TGTGCCAGCAGTTACTCCGGGACAACATACGAGCAGTACTTC
TRBV10-3	TRBD1	TRBJ2-1	-	CAISGPQGAIIKGQFF	TGTGCCATCAGTGGCCCACAGGGGGCTATCATTAAGGGGCAGTTCTTC
TRBV10-3	TRBD1	TRBJ2-7	-	CATRLGQGDYEQYF	TGTGCCACGCGCCTTGGACAGGGAGACTACGAGCAGTACTTC
TRBV7-7	TRBD2	TRBJ2-1	-	CASSLSAGGPRYNEQFF	TGTGCCAGCAGCTTATCGGCGGGAGGGCCTAGGTACAATGAGCAGTTCTTC
TRBV15	-	TRBJ2-1	-	CATSRGVAFNEQFF	TGTGCCACCAGCCGCGGGGTAGCCTTTAATGAGCAGTTCTTC
TRBV7-2	TRBD2	TRBJ2-3	once	CASSLHPGAGGTDTQYF	TGTGCCAGCAGCCTCCACCCTGGGGCGGGAGGAACAGATACGCAGTATTTT
TRBV28	TRBD1	TRBJ2-7	medium-sized	CASSDPDRRSGHHEQYF	TGTGCCAGCAGTGACCCGGACAGGAGAAGTGGTCACCACGAGCAGTACTTC
TRBV10-3	TRBD1	TRBJ2-5	once	CAIRGGQGALETQYF	TGTGCCATCAGGGGGGGACAGGGGGCATTAGAGACCCAGTACTTC
TRBV2	TRBD2	TRBJ2-7	-	CASSASGSYEQYF	TGTGCCAGCAGTGCTAGCGGGAGCTACGAGCAGTACTTC
TRBV10-3	TRBD1	TRBJ2-2	-	CAISADRGLGELFF	TGTGCCATCAGTGCTGACAGGGGGCTCGGGGAGCTGTTTTTT
TRBV5-4	-	TRBJ2-1	-	CASSPKVRNSYNEQFF	TGTGCCAGCAGCCCAAAAGTCAGAAACTCCTACAATGAGCAGTTCTTC
TRBV6-5	-	TRBJ2-1	few	CASSYLSPGGNNEQFF	TGTGCCAGCAGTTACCTTTCCCCAGGCGGGAACAATGAGCAGTTCTTC
TRBV10-3	TRBD1	TRBJ2-2	-	CAISGKGAQTGELFF	TGTGCCATCAGTGGTAAGGGGGCGCAGACCGGGGAGCTGTTTTTT
TRBV6-5	-	TRBJ1-5	-	CASSLKGGQAEWHF	TGTGCCAGCAGTTTAAAGGGGGGGCAGGCCGAATGGCATTTT
TRBV28	TRBD2	TRBJ2-3	-	CASTSQRGTQYF	TGTGCCAGCACCAGCCAGCGGGGTACGCAGTATTTT
TRBV11-2	-	TRBJ2-1	-	CASSLRREQFF	TGTGCCAGCAGCTTACGGAGGGAACAGTTCTTC
TRBV27	-	TRBJ1-5	-	CASSLSLNQPQHF	TGTGCCAGCAGTCTGTCCCTGAATCAGCCCCAGCATTTT
TRBV6-1	TRBD1	TRBJ2-7	once	CASRTRDSPYEQYF	TGTGCCAGCAGAACTCGGGACAGCCCCTACGAGCAGTACTTC
TRBV4-2	TRBD2	TRBJ2-1	-	CASSHRRLAGTDEQFF	TGTGCCAGCAGCCACCGCCGCCTAGCGGGAACCGATGAGCAGTTCTTC
TRBV27	TRBD1	TRBJ2-3	-	CASMILAGGSDTQYF	TGTGCCAGCATGATCTTGGCAGGGGGTTCTGATACGCAGTATTTT
TRBV14	TRBD2	TRBJ2-3	once	CASSPMRERQYF	TGTGCCAGCAGCCCTATGCGGGAGAGGCAGTATTTT
TRBV19	-	TRBJ1-5	-	CASSPFDRDQPQHF	TGTGCCAGTAGCCCTTTCGATCGGGATCAGCCCCAGCATTTT
TRBV7-8	-	TRBJ2-2	-	CASSLTNTGELFF	TGTGCCAGCAGCCTTACGAACACCGGGGAGCTGTTTTTT
TRBV4-2	TRBD2	TRBJ2-1	-	CASSQDGPSGIGNEQFF	TGTGCCAGCAGCCAAGATGGGCCTAGCGGGATTGGGAATGAGCAGTTCTTC
TRBV28	TRBD1	TRBJ2-3	-	CAGRKTGTDTQYF	TGTGCCGGAAGAAAGACAGGGACAGATACGCAGTATTTT
TRBV18	-	TRBJ2-7	-	CASSPQGMSSYEQYF	TGTGCCAGCTCACCACAGGGGATGAGCTCCTACGAGCAGTACTTC